A single T cell receptor (beta chain) is shown here with its context. The sample originates from a study of blood T cell repertoires in COVID-19. Overall study: The United States, Italy and Spain were the sources of the acute and convalescent COVID-19 samples. PBMCs, B-cell-depleted T cells, or T cells provided the cDNA or gDNA that made up the material.

Per the study methods: Researchers report that nucleated cell counts were estimated from reference gene primer amplification. TCRdb's table, derived via immunoSEQ multiplex PCR, lists solely in-frame clones and lacks some. V and J calls and clone size are given by that table; D and trimming were obtained from the DNA. Among about 260,000 clones listed, over 70% were seen once. This CDR3 is 14 amino acids long. The V gene's germline CDR1 is SGHAT and CDR2 FQDESV (reference sequence). Trimming cost V 1 base and J 9 bases, with 13 bases left between them. Input material: peripheral blood. The chain recombines TRBV11-1 with TRBJ2-1; D is possibly TRBD1 (5 bases). The TCR comes from a woman aged 65 to 85 with COVID-19, enrolled during active disease. In DNA, the CDR3 is TGTGCCAGCAGCTTAGTGACAGAGACTTCTGAGCAGTTCTTC. This translates into CASSLVTETSEQFF.